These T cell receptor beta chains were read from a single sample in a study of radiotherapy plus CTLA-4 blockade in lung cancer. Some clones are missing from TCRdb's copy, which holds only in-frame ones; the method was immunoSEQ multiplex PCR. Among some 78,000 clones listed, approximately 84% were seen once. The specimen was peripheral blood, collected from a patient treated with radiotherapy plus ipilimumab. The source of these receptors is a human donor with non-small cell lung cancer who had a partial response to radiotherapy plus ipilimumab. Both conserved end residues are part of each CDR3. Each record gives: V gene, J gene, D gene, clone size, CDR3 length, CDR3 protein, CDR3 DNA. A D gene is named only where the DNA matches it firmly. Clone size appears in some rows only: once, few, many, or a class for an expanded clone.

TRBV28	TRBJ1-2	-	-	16	CASRQVPSPVNYGYTF	TGTGCCAGCCGCCAGGTTCCTAGCCCGGTTAACTATGGCTACACCTTC
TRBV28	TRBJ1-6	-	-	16	CASRRRGSSYNSPLHF	TGTGCCAGCAGGAGACGGGGAAGCTCCTATAATTCACCCCTCCACTTT
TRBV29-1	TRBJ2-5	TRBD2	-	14	CSVELAGTLETQYF	TGCAGCGTTGAACTAGCGGGTACACTGGAGACCCAGTACTTC
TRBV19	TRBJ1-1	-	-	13	CASSIGFFTEAFF	TGTGCCAGTAGTATCGGGTTTTTCACTGAAGCTTTCTTT
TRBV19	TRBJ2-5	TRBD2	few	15	CASSGVAGGEETQYF	TGTGCCAGTAGTGGGGTAGCGGGAGGGGAAGAGACCCAGTACTTC
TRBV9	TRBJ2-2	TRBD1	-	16	CASSAPGGYGTGELFF	TGTGCCAGCAGCGCCCCAGGGGGCTATGGCACCGGGGAGCTGTTTTTT
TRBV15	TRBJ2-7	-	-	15	CATSRAQVSSYEQYF	TGTGCCACCAGCAGAGCCCAGGTCTCTTCCTACGAGCAGTACTTC
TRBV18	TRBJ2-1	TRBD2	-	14	CATSRSSGDNEQFF	TGTGCCACCTCACGGTCTAGCGGGGACAATGAGCAGTTCTTC
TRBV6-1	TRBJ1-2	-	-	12	CASSAGVYGYTF	TGTGCCAGCAGTGCAGGCGTCTATGGCTACACCTTC
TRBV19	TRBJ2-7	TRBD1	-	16	CASSIVPGTGSGEQYF	TGTGCCAGTAGTATAGTACCCGGGACAGGGTCCGGCGAGCAGTACTTC
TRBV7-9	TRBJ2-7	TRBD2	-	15	CASSLFLAVSYEQYF	TGTGCCAGCAGCTTATTCCTAGCGGTCTCCTACGAGCAGTACTTC
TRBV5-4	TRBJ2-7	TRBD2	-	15	CASSSSGTSVYEQYF	TGTGCCAGCAGCTCATCCGGGACTAGCGTCTACGAGCAGTACTTC
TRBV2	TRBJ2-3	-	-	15	CASSRGKAGTDTQYF	TGTGCCAGCAGTCGGGGGAAAGCAGGCACAGATACGCAGTATTTT
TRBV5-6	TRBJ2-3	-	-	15	CASSPLSGHTDTQYF	TGTGCCAGCAGCCCGCTGTCAGGGCACACAGATACGCAGTATTTT
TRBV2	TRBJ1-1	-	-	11	CASLLNTEAFF	TGTGCCAGCCTGTTGAACACTGAAGCTTTCTTT
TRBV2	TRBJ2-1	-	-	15	CASSLEQNGINEQFF	TGTGCCAGCAGCCTCGAGCAGAACGGGATCAATGAGCAGTTCTTC
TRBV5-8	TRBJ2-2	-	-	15	CASSLTGGKTGELFF	TGTGCCAGCAGCTTAACTGGGGGCAAGACCGGGGAGCTGTTTTTT
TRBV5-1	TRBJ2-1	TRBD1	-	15	CASSPGQGAYNEQFF	TGCGCCAGCAGCCCTGGCCAGGGGGCCTACAATGAGCAGTTCTTC